This entry lists 31 T cell receptor beta chains sequenced from one sample in a study of T cell responses to AZD1222 COVID-19 vaccine. Assay used: immunoSEQ multiplex PCR; TCRdb lists only in-frame clones, some missing. Found here are 120,000 or so clones, 75% to 90% of them singletons; the top ten hold roughly 11%. The sequenced sample was peripheral blood, obtained on day 0 of MenACWY control vaccination. These receptors were collected from an adult in good health.

V is TRBV2 and J is TRBJ2-2, with unresolved D. The CDR3 loop spans 11 amino acids. With 8 bases removed from V and 4 bases from J, the gap between germline ends came to 5 bases. Looked up from germline, CDR1 is SNHLY and CDR2 is FYNNEI. The CDR3 protein is CASVSTGELFF. Here the CDR3 DNA reads TGTGCCAGCGTGAGCACCGGGGAGCTGTTTTTT.

The chain carries TRBV5-6 and TRBJ1-1; TRBD1 might be the D (5 bases). The CDR3 spans 13 residues. V dropped 4 bases and J dropped 0 bases, with 7 bases sitting between them. CDR1 SGHDT and CDR2 YYEEEE come from the germline V gene. The CDR3: CASSLTVNTEAFF. Written as DNA, the CDR3 is TGTGCCAGCAGCCTGACAGTGAACACTGAAGCTTTCTTT.

The chain uses TRBV27 and TRBJ1-2, with TRBD1 identical over 8 bases. V trimming: 5 bases; J trimming: 3 bases; junction bases outside the gene matches: 8. The length of the CDR3 is 15 residues. CDR1 is MNHEY and CDR2 is SMNVEV in the germline V gene (reference sequence). The CDR3 is CASSKPGGDYYGYTF. In DNA, the CDR3 is TGTGCCAGCAGTAAACCAGGGGGCGATTACTATGGCTACACCTTC.

The chain has TRBV4-1 and TRBJ2-3; 9 nucleotides align to TRBD1. V shed 2 bases and J 0 bases; nucleotides not matched to a gene: 6. This CDR3 spans 17 amino acids. Germline V lookup: CDR1 MGHRA, CDR2 YSYEKL. In DNA, the CDR3 is TGCGCCAGCAGCCAATCTACAGGGGGCGCAAGCACAGATACGCAGTATTTT. Protein sequence: CASSQSTGGASTDTQYF.

The V and J genes are TRBV6-5 and TRBJ2-1, with 9 bases fitting TRBD1. The CDR3 consists of 14 residues. V dropped 4 bases and J dropped 5; count of bases not matched to a gene: 3. Looked up from germline, CDR1 is MNHEY and CDR2 is SVGAGI. CDR3: CASSSTGGHNEQFF. For the CDR3, the DNA is TGTGCCAGCAGTTCGACAGGGGGGCACAATGAGCAGTTCTTC.

V is TRBV27 and J is TRBJ2-7, with 8 bases fitting TRBD2. V shed 4 bases, J shed 2 bases, and the junction held 13 bases outside the gene matches. Germline V CDR1 and CDR2: MNHEY, SMNVEV (reference sequence). This CDR3 has 17 amino acids. CDR3: CASSSQILTSDTYEQYF. The DNA of the CDR3 is TGTGCCAGCAGTTCTCAAATACTGACTAGCGACACCTACGAGCAGTACTTC.

The V and J genes are TRBV9 and TRBJ1-5; 10 positions agree with TRBD1. This CDR3 region has 15 residues. The germline V gene has CDR1 SGDLS and CDR2 YYNGEE. V lost 3 bases to trimming and J lost 4 bases; unmatched junction nucleotides: 4. CDR3 amino acids: CASSDGQGENQPQHF. CDR3 DNA sequence: TGTGCCAGCAGCGATGGACAGGGGGAGAATCAGCCCCAGCATTTT.

This rearrangement joins TRBV6-4 to TRBJ2-1, with D possibly being TRBD2 (5 bases). Germline assignment: CDR1 MRHNA and CDR2 SNTAGT. The CDR3 covers 13 residues. Trimming cost V 0 bases and J 10 bases, with 10 bases left between them. CDR3 DNA: TGTGCCAGCAGTGACTCTAGCGCGATGGAGCAGTTCTTC. It is translated as CASSDSSAMEQFF.

The chain links TRBV9 to TRBJ2-3; 7 bases are a match to TRBD2. After removal of 1 base from V and 7 bases from J, the junction contained 9 bases not matched to a gene. The CDR3 runs to 15 residues. Per germline, CDR1 SGDLS and CDR2 YYNGEE. The CDR3 DNA follows: TGTGCCAGCAGCGTACTAGCGGTAACCGGAAATACGCAGTATTTT. The encoded protein is CASSVLAVTGNTQYF.

The gene calls are TRBV7-9 and TRBJ1-1; 7 positions agree with TRBD1. V trimming: 3 bases; J trimming: 12 bases; junction bases outside the gene matches: 13. The CDR3 loop spans 14 amino acids. The V gene's germline CDR1 is SEHNR and CDR2 FQNEAQ (reference sequence). CDR3 sequence reads: CASSFSGGTVISFF. Here the CDR3 DNA reads TGTGCCAGCAGCTTTTCAGGGGGTACCGTGATATCTTTCTTT.

V and J are TRBV6-5 and TRBJ2-7; D might be TRBD2 (5 bases). V was cut by 8 bases and J by 4 bases, with 18 bases left in between. Germline loops: CDR1 MNHEY, CDR2 SVGAGI. The CDR3 extends over 14 amino acids. In DNA, the CDR3 is TGTGCCAGCTCTCTAGCCAAGGGTGCGTACGAGCAGTACTTC. As protein: CASSLAKGAYEQYF.

The chain employs TRBV7-9 and TRBJ2-5, with D perhaps matching TRBD1 (5 bases). Trimming took 2 bases from V and 4 from J, leaving 8 bases between them. The CDR3 sequence is 13 residues long. From germline, CDR1 is SEHNR and CDR2 FQNEAQ (reference sequence). The CDR3 loop reads CASSLRGPETQYF. As DNA, the CDR3 is TGTGCCAGCAGCTTAAGGGGCCCAGAGACCCAGTACTTC.

The V and J genes are TRBV3-1 (or the pseudogene TRBV3-2) and TRBJ1-1; D is unclear. Germline V lookup: CDR1 LGHDT, CDR2 YNNKEL (reference sequence). The CDR3 sequence is 12 residues long. The ends were cut back, 1 base at V and 5 bases at J, with 5 bases in the middle. In nucleotides, the CDR3 is TGTGCCAGCAGCCAAGTGGAAACTGAAGCTTTCTTT. It codes for CASSQVETEAFF.

V and J are TRBV27 and TRBJ2-2; TRBD1 might be the D (6 bases). CDR1 is MNHEY and CDR2 is SMNVEV in the germline V gene (reference sequence). This CDR3 comprises 16 residues. The V end lost 4 bases, the J end lost 3 bases, and 15 bases lay between the germline ends. The chain's CDR3 is CASSYPAGAYTGELFF. CDR3 DNA: TGTGCCAGCAGTTACCCCGCAGGGGCCTACACCGGGGAGCTGTTTTTT.

The V and J genes are TRBV11-2 and TRBJ1-1; no definite D call. V was cut by 3 bases and J by 1 base, with 6 bases left in between. Germline lookup yields CDR1 SGHAT and CDR2 FQNNGV. There are 13 residues in the CDR3. The CDR3 reads CASSLSQNTEAFF. CDR3 sequence (DNA): TGTGCCAGCAGCTTGTCACAGAACACTGAAGCTTTCTTT.

The chain recombines TRBV15 with TRBJ1-2, with no clear D. CDR1 and CDR2 (germline): LNHNV, YYDKDF (reference sequence). The V end lost 0 bases, the J end lost 4 bases, and 15 bases lay between the germline ends. The length of the CDR3 is 16 residues. The CDR3 sequence: CATSRDIPPALYGYTF. The CDR3 region has the DNA TGTGCCACCAGCAGAGATATTCCGCCAGCCCTCTATGGCTACACCTTC.

V gene TRBV19 combines with J gene TRBJ1-3; 7 positions match TRBD1. The germline CDR1 and CDR2 sequences are LNHDA and SQIVND (reference sequence). CDR3 size: 15 residues. Unmatched junction bases numbered 7, after V lost 8 bases and J lost 0 bases. The CDR3 reads CASAQGPNSGNTIYF. The CDR3, as DNA: TGTGCCAGTGCACAGGGGCCCAACTCTGGAAACACCATATATTTT.

The gene calls are TRBV6-5 and TRBJ2-5; D gene ambiguous. The V and J ends lost 5 bases and 1 base respectively, with 8 bases between them. The germline V gene has CDR1 MNHEY and CDR2 SVGAGI. There are 13 residues in the CDR3. CDR3 DNA sequence: TGTGCCAGCAGTAGTTACCCCCAAGAGACCCAGTACTTC. It translates to CASSSYPQETQYF.

V is TRBV3-1 (or the pseudogene TRBV3-2) and J is TRBJ1-5, with D maybe TRBD1 (5 bases). The ends were cut back, 0 bases at V and 10 bases at J, with 13 bases in the middle. This CDR3 has 14 residues. Germline V gene lookup returns CDR1 LGHDT and CDR2 YNNKEL (reference sequence). The DNA for the CDR3 is TGTGCCAGCAGCCAAGAAAAGGGGAACCAACCCCAGCATTTT. It specifies CASSQEKGNQPQHF.

The V and J genes are TRBV7-9 and TRBJ1-3, with D perhaps matching TRBD1 (5 bases). CDR1 is SEHNR and CDR2 is FQNEAQ in the germline V gene (reference sequence). The CDR3 runs to 16 residues. V was clipped by 6 bases and J by 0 bases, with 15 bases between them. CDR3 residues: CASSHWAGLSGNTIYF. The CDR3 nucleotides are TGTGCCAGCAGTCACTGGGCAGGGCTCTCTGGAAACACCATATATTTT. Supplemented by reference TRBV7-9 and TRBJ1-3, the full variable domain reads DTGVSQNPRHKITKRGQNVTFRCDPISEHNRLYWYRQTLGQGPEFLTYFQNEAQLEKSRLLSDRFSAERPKGSFSTLEIQRTEQGDSAMYLCASSHWAGLSGNTIYFGEGSWLTVV.

The rearrangement links TRBV6-5 to TRBJ1-5; D gene ambiguous. The V end lost 6 bases, the J end lost 4 bases, and 10 bases lay between the germline ends. The CDR3 consists of 13 residues. CDR1 is MNHEY and CDR2 is SVGAGI in the germline V gene. In DNA, the CDR3 is TGTGCCAGCAGCCCCCGGGAGAATCAGCCCCAGCATTTT. It is translated as CASSPRENQPQHF.

V is TRBV6-1 and J is TRBJ1-2, with D unclear. This CDR3 comprises 13 residues. Deletions cut 3 bases from V and 4 bases from J, with 9 bases between. Germline CDR1 is MNHNS and CDR2 is SASEGT. CDR3 loop: CASSEREGYGYTF. CDR3 nucleotides: TGTGCCAGCAGTGAGCGGGAAGGCTATGGCTACACCTTC.

The chain employs TRBV5-6 and TRBJ1-2; 9 bases line up with TRBD1. Trimming removed 0 bases from V and 8 bases from J; junction bases left unmatched: 8. The length of the CDR3 is 15 residues. Looked up from germline, CDR1 is SGHDT and CDR2 is YYEEEE. CDR3 nucleotides: TGTGCCAGCAGCTTGGCCCCGGACAGGGGTGGGGGCTACACCTTC. It codes for CASSLAPDRGGGYTF. The full variable domain, completed using reference TRBV5-6 and TRBJ1-2, is DAGVTQSPTHLIKTRGQQVTLRCSPKSGHDTVSWYQQALGQGPQFIFQYYEEEERQRGNFPDRFSGHQFPNYSSELNVNALLLGDSALYLCASSLAPDRGGGYTFGSGTRLTVV.

The genes are TRBV9 and TRBJ2-4; D gene unclear. The CDR3 length is 15 residues. Germline V gene data show CDR1 as SGDLS and CDR2 as YYNGEE. V was cut by 5 bases and J by 0 bases, with 12 bases left in between. The CDR3 loop is CASSVRIVAKNIQYF. The CDR3 nucleotides read TGTGCCAGCAGTGTCAGGATAGTAGCCAAAAACATTCAGTACTTC.

The rearrangement joins TRBV2 to TRBJ2-5, with 7 bases matching TRBD2. V trimming: 1 base; J trimming: 5 bases; junction bases outside the gene matches: 4. The CDR3 has 14 amino acids. CDR1 and CDR2 from the germline V gene are SNHLY and FYNNEI. CDR3 loop: CASSEGLAVETQYF. CDR3 bases: TGTGCCAGCAGTGAAGGGCTAGCGGTTGAGACCCAGTACTTC.

This chain joins TRBV5-4 and TRBJ2-7; possible D gene TRBD1, 6 bases. The germline gives CDR1 SGHNT, CDR2 YYREEE (reference sequence). V lost 4 bases and J lost 0, with 11 bases in between. The CDR3 has 14 residues. Written as DNA, the CDR3 is TGTGCCAGCAGCACAAGGGGGAACTCCTACGAGCAGTACTTC. It yields the protein CASSTRGNSYEQYF.

CDR3 sequence: CASSPNRQGGRALHF. The DNA of the CDR3 is TGCGCCAGCAGCCCGAATAGGCAGGGGGGTCGAGCCCTCCACTTT. V is TRBV5-1 and J is TRBJ1-6; 7 nucleotides match TRBD1. The trim removed 4 bases at V and 14 bases at J, leaving 15 bases unmatched. This CDR3 is 15 amino acids long. Germline V lookup: CDR1 SGHRS, CDR2 YFSETQ.

DNA for the CDR3: TGTGCCAGCAGACCCGCCCGACTAGCGGGGAACACAGATACGCAGTATTTT. As protein: CASRPARLAGNTDTQYF. This chain joins TRBV11-2 and TRBJ2-3; 11 nucleotides match TRBD2. CDR3 length: 17 residues. J lost 2 bases, V lost 6 bases, and 10 bases had no gene match. The germline V gene encodes CDR1 SGHAT and CDR2 FQNNGV.

The gene calls are TRBV7-6 and TRBJ2-7, with 9 bases lining up with TRBD1. Germline CDR1 reads SGHVS; CDR2 reads FNYEAQ. This CDR3 comprises 16 residues. After removal of 5 bases from V and 4 bases from J, the junction contained 12 bases not matched to a gene. The CDR3 region is CASSKDSGQGMYEQYF. The CDR3 DNA reads as TGTGCCAGCAGCAAAGACAGCGGACAGGGGATGTACGAGCAGTACTTC.

The chain carries TRBV12-3 or TRBV12-4 and TRBJ2-2; TRBD1 aligns across 7 bases. There are 13 residues in the CDR3. Trimming at V came to 6 bases and at J to 6 bases, leaving 4 bases not matched to a gene. CDR3 sequence reads: CASRGGRAGELFF. CDR3 sequence (DNA): TGTGCCAGCAGAGGGGGCAGAGCCGGGGAGCTGTTTTTT.

This chain links TRBV28 with TRBJ1-1; a weak D match, TRBD1 (5 bases). In germline, CDR1 is MDHEN, CDR2 SYDVKM. CDR3 length equals 16 residues. The V gene lost 3 bases and the J gene lost 5 bases, with 19 bases spanning the gap. The CDR3 bases are TGTGCCAGCAGTTTCGCCTTGGGGGTCAGTGGTACTGAAGCTTTCTTT. Protein sequence: CASSFALGVSGTEAFF.